The 5 T cell receptor beta chains below were found in one sample sequenced in a study of monozygotic twins with inflammatory bowel disease. One entry per CDR3 protein, without DNA, is what TCRdb gives after re-calling the 5' RACE reads. The sample has around 450,000 distinct CDR3 sequences. Sequenced material: blood. These receptors all come from a human donor with ulcerative colitis or Crohn's disease, or a healthy co-twin of an affected twin (not recorded which).

The chain employs TRBV27 and TRBJ2-7; TCRdb gives TRBD1 as the D gene, but with no DNA this cannot be confirmed. From germline, CDR1 is MNHEY and CDR2 SMNVEV (reference sequence). The CDR3 length is 15 residues. The CDR3 is CASSPHSTDSYEQYF.

The gene calls are TRBV5-1 and TRBJ2-1. Germline V gene data show CDR1 as SGHRS and CDR2 as YFSETQ. The CDR3 totals 13 residues. The CDR3 here is CASSLFLLDEQFF.

The chain links TRBV6-1 to TRBJ1-1. Germline lookup yields CDR1 MNHNS and CDR2 SASEGT. This CDR3 contains 17 residues. CDR3 loop: CASSEALHVGVGTEAFF.

J is TRBJ2-1 and V is TRBV30; the TRBD2 assignment by TCRdb is unverifiable without DNA. This CDR3 is 15 amino acids long. Germline V lookup: CDR1 GTSNPN, CDR2 SVGIG (reference sequence). The CDR3 region is CAWSVGSGDYNEQYF.

The V call is TRBV18, the J call TRBJ2-1; TCRdb outputs TRBD2, but without DNA this stays unchecked. There are 15 residues in the CDR3. CDR1 and CDR2 (germline): KGHSH, LQKENI. The CDR3 spells CASSPPGLADGSRFF.